Listed below are T cell receptor beta chains from one sample, sequenced in a study of blood T cell repertoires in COVID-19. Produced via immunoSEQ multiplex PCR; TCRdb's table is partial and in-frame only. The table includes 250,000 to 300,000 clones, 75% to 90% detected once. The specimen was peripheral blood. The receptors were sampled from a young woman with active or convalescent COVID-19. Both conserved end residues are part of each CDR3. The D gene is left open where the match is weak. Clone size is stated in some rows and not others, as once, few, many or a class when expanded.

D: -; J: TRBJ2-1; V: TRBV14; size: -; DNA: TGTGCCAGCAGCCAAGAAGTCACAGGGTTTGACAATGAGCAGTTCTTC; CDR3: CASSQEVTGFDNEQFF
D: -; J: TRBJ1-4; V: TRBV4-3; size: -; DNA: TGCGCCAGCAGCCTGGGACACGCGGGTGGCAATGAAAAACTGTTTTTT; CDR3: CASSLGHAGGNEKLFF
D: -; J: TRBJ1-6; V: TRBV29-1; size: -; DNA: TGCAGCGCTCGGACAGCCTATAATTCACCCCTCCACTTT; CDR3: CSARTAYNSPLHF
D: TRBD2; J: TRBJ2-7; V: TRBV3-1/TRBV3-2; size: few; DNA: TGTGCCAGCAGCCCTACTCAGACTAGCGGGGGTAGAGAGCAGTACTTC; CDR3: CASSPTQTSGGREQYF
D: TRBD2; J: TRBJ2-5; V: TRBV7-9; size: -; DNA: TGTGCCAGCAGCCCCGGGACTAGCGGGGGGAATCAAGAGACCCAGTACTTC; CDR3: CASSPGTSGGNQETQYF
D: TRBD2; J: TRBJ2-7; V: TRBV28; size: -; DNA: TGTGCCAGCAGTCTAAGCGGGGGGCTATCCTACGAGCAGTACTTC; CDR3: CASSLSGGLSYEQYF
D: TRBD1; J: TRBJ2-6; V: TRBV19; size: -; DNA: TGTGCCAGTAGGAGGGACAGGGGGCCCTCTGGGGCCAACGTCCTGACTTTC; CDR3: CASRRDRGPSGANVLTF
D: TRBD1; J: TRBJ1-5; V: TRBV20-1; size: -; DNA: TGCAGTGCTCGTGGGGACAGAAGCAATCAGCCCCAGCATTTT; CDR3: CSARGDRSNQPQHF
D: TRBD2; J: TRBJ2-5; V: TRBV9; size: -; DNA: TGTGCCAGCAGCCTGGGGCGGGGGGGCCAAGAGACCCAGTACTTC; CDR3: CASSLGRGGQETQYF
D: TRBD1; J: TRBJ1-2; V: TRBV27; size: -; DNA: TGTGCCAGCAGTTTGGACAGGGAACGTACGATGGGCTACACCTTC; CDR3: CASSLDRERTMGYTF
D: TRBD2; J: TRBJ2-5; V: TRBV30; size: -; DNA: TGTGCCTGGAGACAATTCCCCGGGACTAGGTTGGAGACCCAGTACTTC; CDR3: CAWRQFPGTRLETQYF
D: -; J: TRBJ2-3; V: TRBV5-6; size: -; DNA: TGTGCCAGCAGCCAACGGGCCTCTGGAGGGACGCAGTATTTT; CDR3: CASSQRASGGTQYF
D: -; J: TRBJ2-5; V: TRBV5-1; size: -; DNA: TGCGCCAGCAGCTACCGGAGGGAAGGAGGAGAGACCCAGTACTTC; CDR3: CASSYRREGGETQYF
D: TRBD2; J: TRBJ2-5; V: TRBV11-3; size: once; DNA: TGTGCCAGCAGCCACAGCGGGGGGGCCGGAGAGACCCAGTACTTC; CDR3: CASSHSGGAGETQYF
D: TRBD2; J: TRBJ2-7; V: TRBV6-5; size: few; DNA: TGTGCCAGCAGTTACGGGACTAGCATCTACGAGCAGTACTTC; CDR3: CASSYGTSIYEQYF
D: -; J: TRBJ1-1; V: TRBV7-3; size: once; DNA: TGTGCCAGCAGCTTACCGGGAACAACTGAAGCTTTCTTT; CDR3: CASSLPGTTEAFF
D: -; J: TRBJ1-5; V: TRBV28; size: -; DNA: TGTGCCAGCAGTACGGACAAGAAGAATAGCAATCAGCCCCAGCATTTT; CDR3: CASSTDKKNSNQPQHF
D: -; J: TRBJ2-2; V: TRBV12-2; size: -; DNA: TGTGCAAGTCGCCCGCGGACTAGCGGAACGAACACCGGGGAGCTGTTTTTT; CDR3: CASRPRTSGTNTGELFF
D: -; J: TRBJ1-4; V: TRBV30; size: -; DNA: TGTGCCTGGAGACAACGGGGGGAAAAACTGTTTTTT; CDR3: CAWRQRGEKLFF
D: TRBD1; J: TRBJ1-1; V: TRBV19; size: -; DNA: TGTGCCAGTAGCTCTTGGGGACAGGGTAACACTGAAGCTTTCTTT; CDR3: CASSSWGQGNTEAFF
D: TRBD1; J: TRBJ1-2; V: TRBV28; size: -; DNA: TGTGCCAGCAGTATTAACACAGGGGACTACACCTTC; CDR3: CASSINTGDYTF
D: TRBD1; J: TRBJ2-1; V: TRBV10-3; size: -; DNA: TGTGCCATCGGTGGACAGGACTCCTACAATGAGCAGTTCTTC; CDR3: CAIGGQDSYNEQFF
D: -; J: TRBJ1-5; V: TRBV19; size: -; DNA: TGTGCCAGTAGTATGGGGACATCCCGGGAGCCCCAGCATTTT; CDR3: CASSMGTSREPQHF
D: TRBD1; J: TRBJ2-2; V: TRBV5-1; size: -; DNA: TGCGCCAGCAGCTTGGCCGGACAGGGGGCCGGGGAGCTGTTTTTT; CDR3: CASSLAGQGAGELFF
D: -; J: TRBJ1-6; V: TRBV10-2; size: -; DNA: TGCGCCAGTTCGCAGGGAGGTGCCCGTACACCCCTCCACTTT; CDR3: CASSQGGARTPLHF
D: TRBD1; J: TRBJ2-6; V: TRBV27; size: -; DNA: TGTGCCAGCAGTCAAGGGACAGGCCCTGGGGCCAACGTCCTGACTTTC; CDR3: CASSQGTGPGANVLTF
D: TRBD2; J: TRBJ2-7; V: TRBV5-4; size: -; DNA: TGTGCCAGCAGCCGTTGGGGACTAGCGGGGGGCGAAACCTACGAGCAGTACTTC; CDR3: CASSRWGLAGGETYEQYF
D: -; J: TRBJ2-6; V: TRBV7-2; size: -; DNA: TGTGCCAGCAGCCACTCAGGAAGCTCTGGGGCCAACGTCCTGACTTTC; CDR3: CASSHSGSSGANVLTF
D: -; J: TRBJ1-2; V: TRBV24-1; size: -; DNA: TGTGCCACCAGTGGCAGGGACTATGGCTACACCTTC; CDR3: CATSGRDYGYTF
D: -; J: TRBJ2-2; V: TRBV28; size: -; DNA: TGTGCCAGCAGTTTATGGGGGCTGAACACCGGGGAGCTGTTTTTT; CDR3: CASSLWGLNTGELFF
D: TRBD2; J: TRBJ2-3; V: TRBV7-2; size: -; DNA: TGTGCCAGCAGCCTGGGGACTAGCGGGGGCTATTTTACGGATACGCAGTATTTT; CDR3: CASSLGTSGGYFTDTQYF
D: TRBD1; J: TRBJ1-1; V: TRBV29-1; size: once; DNA: TGCAGCGGCTTCCAGGACAGGGGAACTGAAGCTTTCTTT; CDR3: CSGFQDRGTEAFF
D: -; J: TRBJ1-1; V: TRBV7-9; size: -; DNA: TGTGCCAGCAGCCCTCCGGGCGGGGCGAAGAGGACTGAAGCTTTCTTT; CDR3: CASSPPGGAKRTEAFF
D: TRBD1; J: TRBJ2-7; V: TRBV18; size: -; DNA: TGTGCCAGCTCTCCTAGGACAGGGGGCAACGAGCAGTACTTC; CDR3: CASSPRTGGNEQYF
D: -; J: TRBJ1-5; V: TRBV5-8; size: -; DNA: TGTGCCAGCAGCTTGGAGGGCCAGGGGAGTCAGCCCCAGCATTTT; CDR3: CASSLEGQGSQPQHF
D: TRBD2; J: TRBJ2-2; V: TRBV12-3/TRBV12-4; size: -; DNA: TGTGCCAGCAGTTTACTAGCGGCCGGGGAGCTGTTTTTT; CDR3: CASSLLAAGELFF
D: -; J: TRBJ2-5; V: TRBV13; size: -; DNA: TGTGCCAGCAGCTTCTACGGGGGTCAAGAGACCCAGTACTTC; CDR3: CASSFYGGQETQYF
D: -; J: TRBJ2-3; V: TRBV7-6; size: -; DNA: TGTGCCAGCAGCTTAGCGTCGGTCATCAGCGGCACAGATACGCAGTATTTT; CDR3: CASSLASVISGTDTQYF
D: -; J: TRBJ1-4; V: TRBV10-3; size: -; DNA: TGTGCCATCAGTGTAAGGGCAGGGGCTAATGAAAAACTGTTTTTT; CDR3: CAISVRAGANEKLFF
D: -; J: TRBJ1-1; V: TRBV5-4; size: -; DNA: TGTGCCAGCAGCCGATCCGGGGGGGTAAGGAACACTGAAGCTTTCTTT; CDR3: CASSRSGGVRNTEAFF
D: -; J: TRBJ1-6; V: TRBV5-1; size: -; DNA: TGCGCCAGCAGCTTGGAAGTCGGGACAAATAATTCACCCCTCCACTTT; CDR3: CASSLEVGTNNSPLHF
D: TRBD1; J: TRBJ2-7; V: TRBV18; size: -; DNA: TGTGCCAGCTCACCTTACCGGGACAGGGAGAACGAGCAGTACTTC; CDR3: CASSPYRDRENEQYF
D: -; J: TRBJ1-1; V: TRBV27; size: -; DNA: TGTGCCAGCAGTCACGGACTAAACACTGAAGCTTTCTTT; CDR3: CASSHGLNTEAFF
D: TRBD1; J: TRBJ1-6; V: TRBV3-1/TRBV3-2; size: -; DNA: TGTGCCAGCAGCCAAGAAGACAGGGGGCATTCACCCCTCCACTTT; CDR3: CASSQEDRGHSPLHF
D: TRBD2; J: TRBJ2-7; V: TRBV3-1/TRBV3-2; size: -; DNA: TGTGCCAGCAGCCAACGCGGGGGTCAAACCTACGAGCAGTACTTC; CDR3: CASSQRGGQTYEQYF
D: -; J: TRBJ1-2; V: TRBV7-9; size: -; DNA: TGTGCCAGCAGCGGCACAGGGCACTATGGCTACACCTTC; CDR3: CASSGTGHYGYTF
D: -; J: TRBJ2-4; V: TRBV12-3/TRBV12-4; size: once; DNA: TGTGCCAGCAGTTTGGGGGGTTGGGACATTCAGTACTTC; CDR3: CASSLGGWDIQYF
D: -; J: TRBJ1-2; V: TRBV12-3/TRBV12-4; size: -; DNA: TGTGCCAGCAGCCTTGGGGGGAACTATGGCTACACCTTC; CDR3: CASSLGGNYGYTF
D: TRBD1; J: TRBJ2-7; V: TRBV29-1; size: -; DNA: TGCAGCGTTGTACCCGGACAGGGGGGGGTCTACGAGCAGTACTTC; CDR3: CSVVPGQGGVYEQYF
D: -; J: TRBJ1-1; V: TRBV4-3; size: -; DNA: TGCGCCAGCAGCCAAGTCCCTGAGGACACTGAAGCTTTCTTT; CDR3: CASSQVPEDTEAFF